Following are 20 T cell receptor beta chains from one sample sequenced in a study of T cell repertoires in cytomegalovirus infection. These receptors have no identified antigens. A single record per CDR3 protein comes from TCRdb applying MiXCR to the reads. The sample lists some 700,000 distinct CDR3 sequences; roughly a third were seen once. Sequences were derived from cultured PBMCs, sampled from culture after CMV antigen stimulation. Source of these receptors: a human donor in good health (CMV status not recorded). Some clones in this sample may be carry-over from other donors' samples.

The V gene is TRBV28, the J gene TRBJ1-4; the D is unclear. The CDR3 contains 13 residues. Per germline, CDR1 MDHEN and CDR2 SYDVKM. Trimming took off 3 bases at V and 5 bases at J, with 7 bases between the two ends. CDR3 protein: CASSLVRNEKLFF. In nucleotides, the CDR3 is TGTGCCAGCAGTTTGGTTCGGAATGAAAAACTGTTTTTT. Together with reference TRBV28 and TRBJ1-4, the CDR3 gives the full variable domain: DVKVTQSSRYLVKRTGEKVFLECVQDMDHENMFWYRQDPGLGLRLIYFSYDVKMKEKGDIPEGYSVSREKKERFSLILESASTNQTSMYLCASSLVRNEKLFFGSGTQLSVL.

V gene TRBV11-2 combines with J gene TRBJ1-1; the D is unclear. The length of the CDR3 is 14 residues. CDR1 SGHAT and CDR2 FQNNGV come from the germline V gene. Deletions cut 2 bases from V and 1 base from J, with 8 bases between. The CDR3 region is CASSLYPQNTEAFF. The CDR3 DNA reads TGTGCCAGCAGCTTATACCCTCAGAACACTGAAGCTTTCTTT.

V and J are TRBV28 and TRBJ1-3; a possible D gene is TRBD1 (5 bases). The germline V and J ends were trimmed by 5 bases and 0 bases, with 11 bases remaining between them. Germline V lookup: CDR1 MDHEN, CDR2 SYDVKM. The CDR3 is 15 amino acids. The CDR3, as DNA: TGTGCCAGCAGTCCCGACAGCCGCTCTGGAAACACCATATATTTT. Residues: CASSPDSRSGNTIYF.

This clonotype was found once. The rearrangement joins TRBV2 to TRBJ1-5; 7 bases fit TRBD1. There are 13 residues in the CDR3. CDR1 SNHLY and CDR2 FYNNEI come from the germline V gene. The trim removed 4 bases at V and 7 bases at J, leaving 4 bases unmatched. The CDR3, as DNA: TGTGCCAGCAGTGCGTTAGGGGGCCAGCCCCAGCATTTT. Translating gives CASSALGGQPQHF.

This chain connects TRBV27 to TRBJ2-1; D is unclear. Germline-derived CDR1 and CDR2 are MNHEY and SMNVEV (reference sequence). CDR3 length: 12 residues. V was clipped by 7 bases and J by 7 bases, with 11 bases between them. CDR3 loop: CASTTMGNEQFF. In nucleotides, the CDR3 is TGTGCCAGCACCACTATGGGGAATGAGCAGTTCTTC.

The chain couples TRBV24-1 to TRBJ1-5; D is unclear. The germline V gene encodes CDR1 KGHDR and CDR2 SFDVKD. This CDR3 has 14 amino acids. Trimming removed 4 bases from V and 3 bases from J, with 9 bases in between. This chain's CDR3 is CATSEGRDNQPQHF. The CDR3 DNA is TGTGCCACCAGTGAAGGACGGGACAATCAGCCCCAGCATTTT.

This clonotype was seen a handful of times. The chain couples TRBV6-1 to TRBJ1-2, with D possibly matching TRBD1 (5 bases). V was shortened by 0 bases and J by 8 bases, with 10 bases between the two germline ends. CDR1 is MNHNS, CDR2 SASEGT, per germline. The CDR3 contains 13 residues. The CDR3 is CASSEAVGTGYTF. DNA for the CDR3: TGTGCCAGCAGTGAAGCGGTGGGGACCGGCTACACCTTC.

This chain links TRBV3-1 with TRBJ2-1; D is unclear. Deletions cut 6 bases from V and 8 bases from J, with 14 bases between. Germline CDR1 LGHDT, CDR2 YNNKEL (reference sequence). The CDR3 is made up of 13 amino acids. This CDR3 is CASSPTGPDEQFF. In DNA form, the CDR3 reads TGTGCCAGCAGTCCCACTGGGCCGGATGAGCAGTTCTTC.

V gene TRBV7-2 combines with J gene TRBJ2-7; TRBD2 agrees at 12 bases. The CDR3 is 15 residues long. V gave up 5 bases and J gave up 3 bases; unmatched junction bases: 5. Germline loops: CDR1 SGHTA, CDR2 FQGNSA. CDR3 sequence reads: CASSGGLAGFYEQYF. In DNA form, the CDR3 reads TGTGCCAGCAGCGGAGGACTAGCGGGATTCTACGAGCAGTACTTC.

This clonotype was counted only a few times. The J gene is TRBJ2-5, the V gene TRBV7-9; D may correspond to TRBD1 or TRBD2 (6 bases each). V was shortened by 6 bases and J by 4 bases, with 18 bases between the two germline ends. The germline V gene has CDR1 SEHNR and CDR2 FQNEAQ (reference sequence). The CDR3 loop spans 15 amino acids. CDR3 protein: CASSQQGGFGETQYF. The CDR3 DNA reads as TGTGCCAGCAGTCAACAGGGAGGATTCGGAGAGACCCAGTACTTC. The full variable domain, rest sourced from reference TRBV7-9 and TRBJ2-5, is DTGVSQNPRHKITKRGQNVTFRCDPISEHNRLYWYRQTLGQGPEFLTYFQNEAQLEKSRLLSDRFSAERPKGSFSTLEIQRTEQGDSAMYLCASSQQGGFGETQYFGPGTRLLVL.

This clonotype came up a few times. The chain uses TRBV27 and TRBJ2-5, with 10 bases aligning to TRBD1. Germline CDR1 is MNHEY and CDR2 is SMNVEV (reference sequence). CDR3 length: 15 residues. Unmatched junction bases numbered 11, after V lost 8 bases and J lost 5 bases. The CDR3 spells CASSTATGGAETQYF. DNA of the CDR3: TGTGCCAGCTCAACCGCGACAGGGGGCGCGGAGACCCAGTACTTC.

The V call is TRBV6-5, the J call TRBJ2-1; possibly TRBD1 for D (6 bases). V was trimmed by 2 bases and J by 1 base, leaving 12 bases between them. The CDR3 contains 16 residues. In germline, CDR1 is MNHEY, CDR2 SVGAGI. The CDR3 DNA follows: TGTGCCAGCAGTTACATCAGGGGTCGATCCTACAATGAGCAGTTCTTC. Encoded protein: CASSYIRGRSYNEQFF.

The gene calls are TRBV12-3 or TRBV12-4 and TRBJ2-5, with D perhaps being TRBD1 or TRBD2 (5 bases each). V was pared by 7 bases and J by 4 bases, with 16 bases between. This CDR3 has 14 residues. The CDR3 is CASTPWGRAETQYF. In DNA form, the CDR3 reads TGTGCCAGCACCCCCTGGGGACGGGCAGAGACCCAGTACTTC.

This clonotype was seen a handful of times. This chain links TRBV29-1 with TRBJ1-3; no reliable D call. CDR1 and CDR2 from the germline V gene are SQVTM and ANQGSEA. V gave up 5 bases and J gave up 0 bases, with 14 bases separating them. CDR3 size: 15 residues. CDR3: CSVSGRALSGNTIYF. CDR3 nucleotides: TGCAGCGTTTCGGGTAGGGCTCTCTCTGGAAACACCATATATTTT.

The V call is TRBV5-4, the J call TRBJ1-2; D not certain. The CDR3 extends over 12 amino acids. Trimming pared 6 bases from V and 3 bases from J, leaving 9 bases between. Germline CDR1 reads SGHNT; CDR2 reads YYREEE (reference sequence). The CDR3 coding sequence is TGTGCCAGCAAGTATGGGGACTATGGCTACACCTTC. This codes for CASKYGDYGYTF. The full variable domain, completed using reference TRBV5-4 and TRBJ1-2, is ETGVTQSPTHLIKTRGQQVTLRCSSQSGHNTVSWYQQALGQGPQFIFQYYREEENGRGNFPPRFSGLQFPNYSSELNVNALELDDSALYLCASKYGDYGYTFGSGTRLTVV.

This clonotype was counted between two and nine times. The genes are TRBV7-2 and TRBJ2-3; D ambiguous. CDR1 is SGHTA and CDR2 is FQGNSA in the germline V gene. Trimming cost V 4 bases and J 3 bases, with 8 bases left between them. This CDR3 comprises 13 residues. The CDR3 reads CASSSDLTDTQYF. The CDR3 coding sequence is TGTGCCAGCAGCTCCGACCTTACAGATACGCAGTATTTT.

This clonotype was picked up a small number of times. This chain uses TRBV20-1 with TRBJ2-5; D might be TRBD2 (6 bases). CDR3 length: 12 amino acids. V was shortened by 6 bases and J by 3 bases, with 11 bases between the two germline ends. The germline gives CDR1 DFQATT, CDR2 SNEGSKA (reference sequence). In DNA, the CDR3 is TGCAGTGCGGTGGGGACTGAAGAGACCCAGTACTTC. This encodes CSAVGTEETQYF.

The chain joins TRBV20-1 to TRBJ2-3, with D perhaps TRBD2 (5 bases). Germline lookup yields CDR1 DFQATT and CDR2 SNEGSKA (reference sequence). Between the trimmed V and J ends, which lost 8 bases and 2 bases, there was a span of 11 bases. The CDR3 sequence is 12 residues long. This CDR3 is CSTHRDTDTQYF. DNA for the CDR3: TGCAGTACCCACCGGGACACAGATACGCAGTATTTT.

The V gene is TRBV20-1, the J gene TRBJ2-1, with 8 bases that match TRBD2. V was pared by 3 bases and J by 0 bases, with 10 bases of the junction left unmatched. CDR3 size: 17 residues. From germline, CDR1 is DFQATT and CDR2 SNEGSKA (reference sequence). CDR3 nucleotide sequence: TGCAGTGCTAGTCTCCGCGACGGGGGGGCCTCCTACAATGAGCAGTTCTTC. Encoded protein: CSASLRDGGASYNEQFF.

In its sample, this clonotype was seen a few times. This sequence joins TRBV5-6 and TRBJ2-7; D might be TRBD1 (5 bases). The V gene lost 5 bases and the J gene lost 5 bases, with 17 bases spanning the gap. Germline-derived CDR1 and CDR2 are SGHDT and YYEEEE. CDR3 size: 14 residues. The CDR3 spells CASSRQTVPNEQYF. The CDR3 region has the DNA TGTGCCAGCAGTCGCCAGACAGTCCCCAACGAGCAGTACTTC.